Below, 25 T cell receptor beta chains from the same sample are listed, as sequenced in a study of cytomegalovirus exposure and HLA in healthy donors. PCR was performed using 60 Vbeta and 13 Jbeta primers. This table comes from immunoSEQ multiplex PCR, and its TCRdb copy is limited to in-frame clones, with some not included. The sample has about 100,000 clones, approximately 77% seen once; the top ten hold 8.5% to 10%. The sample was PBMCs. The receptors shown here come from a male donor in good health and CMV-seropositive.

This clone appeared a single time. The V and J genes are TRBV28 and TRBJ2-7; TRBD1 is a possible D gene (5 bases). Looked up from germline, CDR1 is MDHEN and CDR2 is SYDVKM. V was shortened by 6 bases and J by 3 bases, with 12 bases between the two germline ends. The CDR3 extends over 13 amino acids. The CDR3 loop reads CASREGEDYEQYF. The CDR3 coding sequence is TGTGCCAGCAGAGAAGGGGAAGACTACGAGCAGTACTTC.

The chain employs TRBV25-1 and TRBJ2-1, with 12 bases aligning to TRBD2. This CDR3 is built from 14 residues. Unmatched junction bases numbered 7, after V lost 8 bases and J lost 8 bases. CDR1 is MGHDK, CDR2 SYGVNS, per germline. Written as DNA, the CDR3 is TGTGCCAGCCCCGGACTAGCGGGAACCTATGAGCAGTTCTTC. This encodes CASPGLAGTYEQFF.

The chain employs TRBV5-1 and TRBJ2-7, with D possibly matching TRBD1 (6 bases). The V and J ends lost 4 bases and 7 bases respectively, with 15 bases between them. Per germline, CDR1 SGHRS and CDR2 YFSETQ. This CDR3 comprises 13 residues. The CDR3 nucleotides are TGCGCCAGCAGCCCTACAGGGACCTGGGAGCAGTACTTC. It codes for CASSPTGTWEQYF.

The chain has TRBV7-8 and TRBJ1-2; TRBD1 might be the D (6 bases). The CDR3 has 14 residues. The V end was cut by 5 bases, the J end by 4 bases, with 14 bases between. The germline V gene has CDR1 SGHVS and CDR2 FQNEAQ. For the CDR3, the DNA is TGTGCCAGCAGCCCGACCAGGGGATTCTATGGCTACACCTTC. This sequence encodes CASSPTRGFYGYTF.

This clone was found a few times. This CDR3 reads CASSKQGAGNTGELFF. Here the CDR3 DNA reads TGTGCCAGCAGCAAACAGGGGGCAGGGAACACCGGGGAGCTGTTTTTT. The chain carries TRBV7-9 and TRBJ2-2; 9 bases are a match to TRBD1. Unmatched junction bases numbered 5, after V lost 5 bases and J lost 1 base. The germline V gene encodes CDR1 SEHNR and CDR2 FQNEAQ (reference sequence). The CDR3 contains 16 residues.

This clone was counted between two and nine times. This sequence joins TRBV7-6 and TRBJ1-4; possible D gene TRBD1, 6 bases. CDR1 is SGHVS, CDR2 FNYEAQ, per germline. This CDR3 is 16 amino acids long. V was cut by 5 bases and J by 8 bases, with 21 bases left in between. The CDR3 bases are TGTGCCAGCAGCCCGCTAACAGGGTCTGAGGACGAAAAACTGTTTTTT. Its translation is CASSPLTGSEDEKLFF.

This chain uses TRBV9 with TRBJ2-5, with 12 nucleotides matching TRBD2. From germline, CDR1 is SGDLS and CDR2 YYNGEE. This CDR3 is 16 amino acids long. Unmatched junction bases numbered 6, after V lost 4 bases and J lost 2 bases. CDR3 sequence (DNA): TGTGCCAGCAGCCCACCGGGACTAGCGGGTCAAGAGACCCAGTACTTC. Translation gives CASSPPGLAGQETQYF.

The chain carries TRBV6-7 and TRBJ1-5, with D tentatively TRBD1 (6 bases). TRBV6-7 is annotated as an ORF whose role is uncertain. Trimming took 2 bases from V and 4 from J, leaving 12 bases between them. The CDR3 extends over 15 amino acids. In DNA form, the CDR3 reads TGTGCCAGCAGTTACACTGACAGGTCTAATCAGCCCCAGCATTTT. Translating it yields CASSYTDRSNQPQHF.

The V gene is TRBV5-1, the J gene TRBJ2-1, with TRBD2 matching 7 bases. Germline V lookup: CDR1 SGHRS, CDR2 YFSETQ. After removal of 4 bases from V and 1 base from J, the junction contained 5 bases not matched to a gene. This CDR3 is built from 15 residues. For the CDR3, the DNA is TGCGCCAGCAGCCAGAGCGGGATATCCTACAATGAGCAGTTCTTC. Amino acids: CASSQSGISYNEQFF.

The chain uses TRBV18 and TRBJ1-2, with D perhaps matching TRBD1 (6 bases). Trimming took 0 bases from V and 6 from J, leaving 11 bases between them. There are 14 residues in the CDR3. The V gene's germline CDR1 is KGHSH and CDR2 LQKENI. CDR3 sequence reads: CASSPPAGGDGYTF. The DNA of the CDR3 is TGTGCCAGCTCACCACCAGCGGGGGGCGATGGCTACACCTTC.

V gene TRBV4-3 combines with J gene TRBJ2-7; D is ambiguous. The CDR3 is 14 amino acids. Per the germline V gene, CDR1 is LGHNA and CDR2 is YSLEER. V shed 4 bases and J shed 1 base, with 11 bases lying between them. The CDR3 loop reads CASSPDTWSYEQYF. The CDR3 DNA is TGCGCCAGCAGCCCTGACACATGGTCCTACGAGCAGTACTTC.

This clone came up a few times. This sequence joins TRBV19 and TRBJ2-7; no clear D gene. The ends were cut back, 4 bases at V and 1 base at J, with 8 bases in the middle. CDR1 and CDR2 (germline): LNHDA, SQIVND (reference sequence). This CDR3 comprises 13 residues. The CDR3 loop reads CASSRAVSYEQYF. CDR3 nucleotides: TGTGCCAGTAGTAGAGCTGTTTCCTACGAGCAGTACTTC.

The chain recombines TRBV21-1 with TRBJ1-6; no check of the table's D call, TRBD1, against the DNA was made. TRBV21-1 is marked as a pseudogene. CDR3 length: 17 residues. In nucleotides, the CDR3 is TGTGCCAGCCCATCGACGGATCACAGCTCCTATAATTCACCCCTCCACTTT. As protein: CASPSTDHSSYNSPLHF.

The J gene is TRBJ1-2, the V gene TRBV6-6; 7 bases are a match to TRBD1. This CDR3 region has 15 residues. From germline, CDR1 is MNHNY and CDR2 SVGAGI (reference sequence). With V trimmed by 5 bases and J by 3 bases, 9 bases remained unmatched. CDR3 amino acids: CASSPSLQGDYGYTF. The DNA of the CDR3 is TGTGCCAGCAGTCCTTCGTTGCAGGGGGACTATGGCTACACCTTC.

The CDR3: CASSARETQYF. The CDR3 region has the DNA TGCGCCAGCAGCGCGCGAGAGACCCAGTACTTC. The rearrangement links TRBV5-1 to TRBJ2-5; D uncertain. This CDR3 is 11 amino acids long. From germline, CDR1 is SGHRS and CDR2 YFSETQ. Trimming took 4 bases from V and 4 from J, leaving 5 bases between them.

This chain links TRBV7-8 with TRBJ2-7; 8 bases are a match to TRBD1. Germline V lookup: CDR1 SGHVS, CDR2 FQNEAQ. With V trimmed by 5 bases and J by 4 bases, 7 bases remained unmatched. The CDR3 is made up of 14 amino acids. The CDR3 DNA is TGTGCCAGCAGCCACGGACAGGGTAGATACGAGCAGTACTTC. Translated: CASSHGQGRYEQYF.

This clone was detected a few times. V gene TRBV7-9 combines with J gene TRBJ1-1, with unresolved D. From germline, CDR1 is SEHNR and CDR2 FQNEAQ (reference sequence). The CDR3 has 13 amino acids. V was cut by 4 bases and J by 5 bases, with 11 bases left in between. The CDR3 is CASSSRGRTEAFF. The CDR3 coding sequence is TGTGCCAGCAGCTCCCGAGGTAGAACTGAAGCTTTCTTT.

The DNA for the CDR3 is TGTGCCAGCAGCTCAGCCCGGGCTGGGGCCAACGTCCTGACTTTC. Translating it yields CASSSARAGANVLTF. The chain is built from TRBV11-2 and TRBJ2-6; D ambiguous. V lost 4 bases and J 2 bases, leaving 9 bases between the germline ends. Germline V CDR1 and CDR2: SGHAT, FQNNGV. The CDR3 has 15 residues. The complete variable domain, with remaining parts taken from reference TRBV11-2 and TRBJ2-6, reads EAGVAQSPRYKIIEKRQSVAFWCNPISGHATLYWYQQILGQGPKLLIQFQNNGVVDDSQLPKDRFSAERLKGVDSTLKIQPAKLEDSAVYLCASSSARAGANVLTFGAGSRLTVL.

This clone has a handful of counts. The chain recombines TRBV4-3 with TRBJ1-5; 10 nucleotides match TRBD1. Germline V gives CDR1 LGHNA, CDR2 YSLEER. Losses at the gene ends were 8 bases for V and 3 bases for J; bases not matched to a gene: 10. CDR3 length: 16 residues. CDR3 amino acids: CASRDIGQGDNQPQHF. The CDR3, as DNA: TGCGCCAGCCGCGATATCGGACAGGGGGACAATCAGCCCCAGCATTTT.

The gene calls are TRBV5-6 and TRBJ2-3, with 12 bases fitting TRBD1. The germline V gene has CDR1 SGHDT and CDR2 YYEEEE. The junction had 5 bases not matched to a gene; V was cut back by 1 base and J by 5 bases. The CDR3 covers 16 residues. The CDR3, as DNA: TGTGCCAGCAGCTTGCCGGGACAGGGGGCAGTAGATACGCAGTATTTT. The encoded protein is CASSLPGQGAVDTQYF.

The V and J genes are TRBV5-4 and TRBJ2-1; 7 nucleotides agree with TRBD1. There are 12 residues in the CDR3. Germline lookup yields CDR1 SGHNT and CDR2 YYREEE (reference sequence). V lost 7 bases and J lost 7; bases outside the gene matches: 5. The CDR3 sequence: CASHRQGNEQFF. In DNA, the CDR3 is TGTGCCAGCCACCGACAGGGAAATGAGCAGTTCTTC.

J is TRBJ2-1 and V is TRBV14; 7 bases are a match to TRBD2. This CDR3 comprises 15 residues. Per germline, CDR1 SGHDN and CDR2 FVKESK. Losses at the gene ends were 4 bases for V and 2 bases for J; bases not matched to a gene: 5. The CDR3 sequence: CASSRGRGAYNEQFF. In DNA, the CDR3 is TGTGCCAGCAGCCGGGGGAGGGGAGCCTACAATGAGCAGTTCTTC.

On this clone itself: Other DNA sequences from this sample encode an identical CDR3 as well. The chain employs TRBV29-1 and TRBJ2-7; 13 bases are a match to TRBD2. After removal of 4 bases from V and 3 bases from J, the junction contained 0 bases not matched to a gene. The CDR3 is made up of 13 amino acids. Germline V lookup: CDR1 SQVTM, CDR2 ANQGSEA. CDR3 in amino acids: CSVGTSGSYEQYF. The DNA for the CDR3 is TGCAGCGTTGGGACTAGCGGGAGCTACGAGCAGTACTTC.

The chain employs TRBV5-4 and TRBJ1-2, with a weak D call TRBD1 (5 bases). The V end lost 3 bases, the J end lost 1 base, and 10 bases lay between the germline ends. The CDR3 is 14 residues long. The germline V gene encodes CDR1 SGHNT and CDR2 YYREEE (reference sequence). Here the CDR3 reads CASSSGGFNYGYTF. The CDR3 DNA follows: TGTGCCAGCAGCTCCGGGGGGTTTAACTATGGCTACACCTTC.

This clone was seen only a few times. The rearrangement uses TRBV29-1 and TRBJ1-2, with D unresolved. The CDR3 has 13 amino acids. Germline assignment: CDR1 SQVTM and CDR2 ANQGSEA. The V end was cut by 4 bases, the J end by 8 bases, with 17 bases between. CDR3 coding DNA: TGCAGCGTTGTTTGGGGAGGGCTGGAGGGCTACACCTTC. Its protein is CSVVWGGLEGYTF.